This T cell receptor (beta chain) was retrieved from a study of cytomegalovirus exposure and HLA in healthy donors. Study as a whole: Counted in an early data release were approximately 85 million unique TCRs from HLA-typed donors. Study-wide findings and caveats: Later on, a genetic analysis was performed. It linked a missense variant in DCLRE1C with V- and J-gene trimming of TCR beta. Most TCR sequences were seen very rarely across donors, but some public TCRs occurred in many. Listed as cytomegalovirus-associated were around 160 TCR beta chains.

In the case of this clone: Its antigen remains unknown.

Amplification used 60 Vbeta primers and 13 Jbeta primers. Here immunoSEQ multiplex PCR was the method, and the copy in TCRdb shows in-frame clones only, minus some. In the table there are 150,000 to 200,000 clones, around 78% of which are singletons. The sample taken for sequencing was PBMCs. The receptor was isolated from a man aged 25 to 40 in good health and CMV-seronegative.

The chain's CDR3 is CSVETLAGWREQYF. The CDR3 nucleotides are TGCAGCGTTGAAACCCTAGCGGGATGGCGCGAGCAGTACTTC. The chain has TRBV29-1 and TRBJ2-7; 9 nucleotides line up with TRBD2. Trimming took 2 bases from V and 6 from J; bases not matched to a gene: 8. The CDR3 extends over 14 amino acids. The germline CDR1 and CDR2 sequences are SQVTM and ANQGSEA.